The clone carrying this T cell receptor beta chain was seen once. The antigen is undetermined. The sample comes from a study of shared clonotypes between healthy human individuals. Regarding the study as a whole: On the whole, naive subsets had larger estimated richness than memory subsets had. Non-shared clonotypes were found to have lower generation probabilities than the clonotypes that were shared by all four of the sorted-subset donors. Across a few donors, naive CD4 shared roughly 5%, naive CD8 under 4%, memory CD4 roughly 2.5%, memory CD8 0.4%.

Germline loops: CDR1 SQVTM, CDR2 ANQGSEA. The CDR3 spans 14 residues. V lost 6 bases and J lost 0; bases outside the gene matches: 5. The table came from immunoSEQ multiplex PCR; TCRdb's copy has only in-frame clones and leaves some out. The data show more than 850,000 clones, around 78% seen once. HIV-negative, healthy adults without recent acute infections or vaccinations were the donors. The receptor was derived from a man aged 18 to 30 in good health. Some clones in this sample may be carry-over from other donors' samples. The sample consisted of memory CD4+ T cells from PBMCs. Documented subset: CD45RA-negative fraction. The rearrangement joins TRBV29-1 to TRBJ2-3, with 8 bases aligning to TRBD1. The DNA of the CDR3 is TGCAGCGTCCGACAGGGGTCTAGCACAGATACGCAGTATTTT. Translating it yields CSVRQGSSTDTQYF.